This T cell receptor (beta chain) appears in the sequencing data of a study of blood T cell repertoires in COVID-19. About the study: Some COVID-19 samples were acute and others convalescent; all came from the United States, Italy and Spain. PBMCs, B-cell-depleted T cells, or T cells were the source of the cDNA or gDNA that made up the material.

Trimming left V 9 bases short and J 3 bases short, with 18 bases between. The CDR3 sequence is 14 residues long. The V gene's germline CDR1 is SGHNT and CDR2 YYREEE (reference sequence). Authors' data handling: By means of reference gene primer amplification, nucleated cell counts were estimated. Clones were read by immunoSEQ multiplex PCR, and TCRdb kept only the in-frame ones, dropping some. Clone size and V and J calls were adopted from that table, with D and trimming inferred from the DNA. Among 100,000 to 150,000 clones listed, approximately 85% were seen once. This TCR was sampled from a human donor in a cohort sampled during active COVID-19. The sequencing sample was made of peripheral blood. The J gene is TRBJ1-1, the V gene TRBV5-4, with D possibly being TRBD1 (5 bases). The CDR3: CAISGKAQDTEAFF. DNA of the CDR3: TGTGCCATCTCAGGGAAGGCCCAGGACACTGAAGCTTTCTTT.